Each of the 10 T cell receptor beta chains below was sequenced from the same sample in a study of T cell responses to AZD1222 COVID-19 vaccine. Clones were sequenced by immunoSEQ multiplex PCR, and TCRdb holds only the in-frame ones, with some missing. Of more than 140,000 clones listed, more than 70% are singletons. Sequenced here: peripheral blood, sampled on day 0 of AZD1222 vaccination. The receptor source for this set is an adult in good health.

The genes are TRBV7-9 and TRBJ2-2; TRBD1 aligns across 8 bases. The germline V gene has CDR1 SEHNR and CDR2 FQNEAQ (reference sequence). V was pared by 5 bases and J by 3 bases, with 8 bases of the junction left unmatched. The CDR3 spans 16 residues. CDR3 protein: CASSPQGARYTGELFF. The CDR3, as DNA: TGTGCCAGCAGCCCCCAGGGGGCGCGGTACACCGGGGAGCTGTTTTTT.

In the case of this clone: This specimen includes other DNA sequences encoding the same CDR3. J is TRBJ2-7 and V is TRBV11-2; 12 bases map to TRBD1. Germline V gene sequence: CDR1 SGHAT, CDR2 FQNNGV. The CDR3 covers 17 residues. With V trimmed by 5 bases and J by 0 bases, 8 bases remained unmatched. This CDR3 is CASSLGTGGPSSYEQYF. The CDR3 nucleotides are TGTGCCAGCAGCCTAGGGACAGGGGGCCCTAGCTCCTACGAGCAGTACTTC.

The chain has TRBV29-1 and TRBJ2-7; tentative D call: TRBD2 (6 bases). The V end was cut by 1 base, the J end by 2 bases, with 9 bases between. The CDR3 contains 13 residues. CDR1 SQVTM and CDR2 ANQGSEA come from the germline V gene. The CDR3 region has the DNA TGCAGCGTTGAAGGAGCGGGCACCTACGAGCAGTACTTC. Translated: CSVEGAGTYEQYF.

The chain uses TRBV28 and TRBJ1-6; tentatively, D is TRBD1 (5 bases). This CDR3 region has 13 residues. V was shortened by 4 bases and J by 10 bases, with 11 bases between the two germline ends. The germline gives CDR1 MDHEN, CDR2 SYDVKM. The CDR3 is CASSSQPGSPLHF. CDR3 DNA: TGTGCCAGCAGTTCTCAACCAGGGTCACCCCTCCACTTT.

V usage is TRBV18 and J usage is TRBJ1-5; maybe TRBD1 (5 bases). The germline V gene encodes CDR1 KGHSH and CDR2 LQKENI. The V end was cut by 3 bases, the J end by 0 bases, with 9 bases between. This CDR3 has 15 residues. The CDR3 bases are TGTGCCAGCTCACCTCTCAGGGCTAGCAATCAGCCCCAGCATTTT. Translating gives CASSPLRASNQPQHF.

This rearrangement joins TRBV27 to TRBJ2-7; 7 bases agree with TRBD2. The ends lost 5 bases at V and 4 bases at J; junction bases unmatched: 11. CDR3 length: 15 amino acids. Germline V gene lookup returns CDR1 MNHEY and CDR2 SMNVEV (reference sequence). The DNA of the CDR3 is TGTGCCAGCAGTCTAGGTGGCGCGGGAGTGTACGAGCAGTACTTC. Its translation is CASSLGGAGVYEQYF.

The chain couples TRBV6-5 to TRBJ1-1; TRBD1 aligns across 11 bases. The V gene end was trimmed by 7 bases and the J gene end by 0 bases; junction bases not matched to a gene: 4. This CDR3 has 15 amino acids. Germline CDR1 MNHEY, CDR2 SVGAGI. CDR3: CASKRTGGLNTEAFF. In DNA, the CDR3 is TGTGCCAGCAAACGGACAGGGGGCTTGAACACTGAAGCTTTCTTT.

This rearrangement joins TRBV27 to TRBJ1-2, with D tentatively TRBD1 (5 bases). V was clipped by 6 bases and J by 7 bases, with 18 bases between them. Germline CDR1 MNHEY, CDR2 SMNVEV (reference sequence). There are 14 residues in the CDR3. CDR3: CASRLRVGASGYTF. CDR3 coding DNA: TGTGCCAGCAGATTACGGGTCGGGGCTAGTGGCTACACCTTC.

This rearrangement joins TRBV2 to TRBJ1-5; D is ambiguous. The CDR3 totals 15 residues. Per germline, CDR1 SNHLY and CDR2 FYNNEI. V gave up 4 bases and J gave up 7 bases, with 17 bases separating them. CDR3 region: CASSGRYQKTQPQHF. CDR3 sequence (DNA): TGTGCCAGCAGTGGTAGGTACCAGAAGACCCAGCCCCAGCATTTT.

The rearrangement uses TRBV2 and TRBJ2-7, with TRBD2 as a possible D gene (5 bases). Germline V lookup: CDR1 SNHLY, CDR2 FYNNEI. The CDR3 sequence is 15 residues long. The V end lost 7 bases, the J end lost 2 bases, and 18 bases lay between the germline ends. Here the CDR3 reads CASIRDGSPPYEQYF. CDR3 sequence (DNA): TGTGCCAGCATCCGGGATGGCAGTCCCCCCTACGAGCAGTACTTC.